This T cell receptor (beta chain) comes out of a study of shared clonotypes between healthy human individuals. Healthy HIV-negative adults with no recent acute infections or vaccinations were recruited as donors. Method: immunoSEQ multiplex PCR; TCRdb's copy keeps in-frame clones and lacks some. The table includes hundreds of thousands of clones, 70% to 80% detected once. CDR1 is SGHTA, CDR2 FQGNSA, per germline. Trimming shortened V by 5 bases and J by 3 bases, and 12 bases separated the two germline ends. The CDR3 runs to 14 residues. The source material was PBMCs. This chain connects TRBV7-2 to TRBJ2-3, with D possibly being TRBD2 (5 bases). The receptor's source is a woman aged 40 to 50 in good health. Some clones in this sample may be carry-over from other donors' samples. The CDR3 DNA reads as TGTGCCAGCAGCATGCGAAGGAGGACAGATACGCAGTATTTT. It translates to CASSMRRRTDTQYF.